This T cell receptor beta chain was sequenced for a study of blood T cell repertoires in COVID-19. Study as a whole: Sites across the United States, Italy and Spain contributed samples from acute and convalescent COVID-19. PBMCs, B-cell-depleted T cells, or T cells were the source of the cDNA or gDNA that made up the material.

V lost 5 bases and J lost 8; bases outside the gene matches: 7. Germline CDR1 reads MNHEY; CDR2 reads SMNVEV (reference sequence). This CDR3 has 13 amino acids. Under the authors' procedure: Amplifying reference gene primers gave estimates of nucleated cell counts. Here immunoSEQ multiplex PCR was the method, and the copy in TCRdb shows in-frame clones only, minus some. D and trimming were read from the DNA, whereas the V and J calls and clone size are those reported in that table. The sample has a few hundred thousand clones, roughly 89% seen once. The V call is TRBV27, the J call TRBJ1-2; 8 bases match TRBD1. The sequencing sample was made of peripheral blood. The receptor was derived from a man aged 50 or older with acute or convalescent COVID-19. CDR3 DNA: TGTGCCAGCAGTCGACAGGGGCCCATCGGCTACACCTTC. It translates to CASSRQGPIGYTF.